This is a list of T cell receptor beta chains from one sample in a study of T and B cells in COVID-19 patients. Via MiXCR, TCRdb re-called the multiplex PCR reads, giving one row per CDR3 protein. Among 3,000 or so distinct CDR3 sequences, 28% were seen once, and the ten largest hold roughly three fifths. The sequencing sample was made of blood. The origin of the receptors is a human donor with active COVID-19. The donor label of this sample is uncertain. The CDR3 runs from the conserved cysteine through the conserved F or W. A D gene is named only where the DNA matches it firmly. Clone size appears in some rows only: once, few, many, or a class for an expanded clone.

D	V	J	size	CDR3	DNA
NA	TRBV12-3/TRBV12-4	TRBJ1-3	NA	CASSFDRREGNTIYF	TGTGCCAGCAGCTTTGACAGGAGGGAGGGAAACACCATATATTTT
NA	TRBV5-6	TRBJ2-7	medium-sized	CASSSDTGPRHEQYF	TGTGCCAGCAGCTCCGATACAGGACCAAGACACGAGCAGTACTTC
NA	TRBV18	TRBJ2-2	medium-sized	CASSSVGPLNTGELFF	TGTGCCAGCTCAAGCGTGGGACCGCTGAACACCGGGGAGCTGTTTTTT
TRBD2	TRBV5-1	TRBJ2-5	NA	CASSLAQGLAGQETQYF	TGCGCCAGCAGCTTGGCCCAGGGACTAGCGGGGCAAGAGACCCAGTACTTC
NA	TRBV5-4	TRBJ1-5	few	CASSLGGDSNQPQHF	TGTGCCAGCAGCTTGGGGGGGGATAGCAATCAGCCCCAGCATTTT
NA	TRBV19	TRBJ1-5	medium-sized	CASSIGGTHSNQPQHF	TGTGCCAGTAGTATTGGGGGAACACATAGCAATCAGCCCCAGCATTTT
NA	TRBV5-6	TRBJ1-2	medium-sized	CASSRSAGSDYGYTF	TGTGCCAGCAGCCGATCAGCGGGAAGTGACTATGGCTACACCTTC
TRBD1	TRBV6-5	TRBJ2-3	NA	CASSYQSGTGVPDTQYF	TGTGCCAGCAGTTACCAATCCGGGACAGGGGTACCAGATACGCAGTATTTT
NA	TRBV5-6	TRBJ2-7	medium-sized	CASRFRANSYEQYF	TGTGCCAGCAGATTCCGGGCTAACTCCTACGAGCAGTACTTC
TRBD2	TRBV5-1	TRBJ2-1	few	CASSFLAGDNEQFF	TGCGCCAGCAGCTTTTTAGCGGGGGACAATGAGCAGTTCTTC
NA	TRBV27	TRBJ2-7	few	CASSFKPDSSYEQYF	TGTGCCAGCAGTTTTAAGCCGGACAGCTCCTACGAGCAGTACTTC
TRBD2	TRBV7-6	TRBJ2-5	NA	CASSSGRLAGVLGGETQYF	TGTGCCAGCAGCTCGGGACGGCTAGCGGGGGTCCTTGGGGGGGAGACCCAGTACTTC
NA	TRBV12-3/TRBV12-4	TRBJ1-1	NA	CASSGTEAFF	TGTGCCAGCTCGGGAACTGAAGCTTTCTTT
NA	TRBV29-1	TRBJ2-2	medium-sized	CSVDSGQLNTGELFF	TGCAGCGTTGATTCGGGGCAACTGAACACCGGGGAGCTGTTTTTT
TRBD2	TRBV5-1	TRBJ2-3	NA	CASRRTSGGTDTQYF	TGCGCCAGCAGGAGAACTAGCGGGGGCACAGATACGCAGTATTTT
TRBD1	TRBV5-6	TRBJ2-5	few	CASSPRPGTGGSETQYF	TGTGCCAGCAGCCCCCGTCCCGGGACAGGGGGTTCGGAGACCCAGTACTTC
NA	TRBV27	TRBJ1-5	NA	CASRSRVLDPAQHF	TGTGCCAGCAGGAGCAGGGTCCTTGACCCAGCCCAGCATTTT
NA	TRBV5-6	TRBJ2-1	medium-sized	CASSPWGGAEQFF	TGTGCCAGCAGCCCGTGGGGGGGCGCTGAGCAGTTCTTC
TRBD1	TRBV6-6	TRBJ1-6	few	CASSYPGQGANSPLHF	TGTGCCAGCAGTTACCCCGGACAGGGGGCTAATTCACCCCTCCACTTT
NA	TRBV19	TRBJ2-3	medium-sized	CASSRGGGDTQYF	TGTGCCAGTAGTAGGGGAGGTGGAGATACGCAGTATTTT
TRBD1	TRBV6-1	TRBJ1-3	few	CAGGGQANSGNTIYF	TGTGCCGGGGGGGGACAGGCGAACTCTGGAAACACCATATATTTT
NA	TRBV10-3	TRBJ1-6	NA	CAISGGSETSPLHF	TGTGCCATCAGTGGGGGGTCGGAAACTTCACCCCTCCACTTT
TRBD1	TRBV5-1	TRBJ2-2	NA	CASSSRDRGIGELFF	TGCGCCAGCAGCTCCCGGGACAGGGGCATCGGGGAGCTGTTTTTT
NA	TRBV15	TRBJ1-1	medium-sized	CATSRRRGANTEAFF	TGTGCCACCAGCAGACGGCGGGGGGCAAACACTGAAGCTTTCTTT
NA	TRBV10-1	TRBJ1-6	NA	CASSELIGNSPLHF	TGCGCCAGCAGTGAATTGATCGGCAATTCACCCCTCCACTTT